These T cell receptor beta chains were read from a single sample in a study of Ad26.COV2.S vaccination and SARS-CoV-2 variants. The protocol was immunoSEQ multiplex PCR, while the TCRdb copy is restricted to in-frame clones and leaves out a portion. The sample has 300,000 to 450,000 clones, about 91% seen once. Sequenced material: peripheral blood, taken after recovery from COVID-19. The receptors come from a human donor who had recovered from COVID-19. The conserved cysteine and the conserved F or W are not part of the CDR3 here. The order of the fields is V gene, D gene, CDR3 protein. D genes are given only for firm matches.

TRBV2	TRBD1	ASSEGRGTAYGYT
TRBV11-2	.	ASSLVAGRDEQY
TRBV6-2/TRBV6-3	TRBD1	ASSLIGQGSGNTIY
TRBV5-1	.	ASSLAPDRINYGYT
TRBV20-1	.	SASGGETQY
TRBV19	TRBD1	ASSPGQGNTIY
TRBV10-3	.	AASGQSGNTIY
TRBV7-3	.	ASSPGTPNTEAF
TRBV25-1	.	ASSELRGGLDYGYT
TRBV24-1	TRBD2	AAAGGVRSYEQY
TRBV6-5	.	ASRQGNQPQH
TRBV6-5	.	ASSRDPGNTEAF
TRBV4-1	TRBD1	ASSQDTTGWITEAF
TRBV5-1	TRBD2	ASSLAIGGVPGTQY
TRBV29-1	TRBD1	SVDDRGEAGELF
TRBV6-5	TRBD2	ASGLAGASDTQY
TRBV14	.	ASSQDYHRANVLT
TRBV6-5	.	ASYRVGTNEKLF
TRBV3-1/TRBV3-2	.	ASSQDGIKQF
TRBV4-1	.	ASSQGRLNTEAF
TRBV19	TRBD1	ASSTTGDRRWPLH
TRBV2	.	ASSVTGNTEAF
TRBV6-5	TRBD1	ASSKRTGYTDTQY
TRBV12-3/TRBV12-4	.	ASSPGDTEAF
TRBV14	.	ASSQVKGPDEQF
TRBV7-2	TRBD1	ASSLDRGGQGLSPLH
TRBV5-4	TRBD1	ASSSETGGPKAF
TRBV6-5	.	ASSYSGHQMSYEQY
TRBV6-5	TRBD1	ASSRQGVEAF
TRBV6-1	.	ASSEAGDGYT
TRBV6-5	.	ATRVPGAETQY
TRBV6-5	.	ASSLKSGGYT
TRBV7-2	.	ASSLEWRADYGYT
TRBV12-1	.	ASSFGYDVGGTYEQY
TRBV13	.	ASSLADTQY
TRBV10-3	.	ATRLSNEQF
TRBV6-5	.	ASSPDSDQPQH
TRBV2	TRBD1	ASSPRTGASPLH
TRBV5-1	.	ASSLLGEQY
TRBV5-1	.	ASSLAAFYSGANVLT
TRBV6-5	.	ASSYGVSESYEQY
TRBV5-4	TRBD1	ASSRQGMTEAF
TRBV5-1	.	ASSRDSAEQY
TRBV6-1	.	ASSEADQSTDTQY
TRBV11-3	TRBD1	ASSAGQGRETQY
TRBV9	.	ASSVRGRLDYGYT
TRBV10-3	TRBD1	AIRGTDTNYGYT
TRBV7-6	TRBD2	ASSLYVTSGGNEQF
TRBV7-2	TRBD2	ASSLERLANDEQF
TRBV2	.	ASSDRTGELF
TRBV4-1	.	ASSQEVVTPAEQY
TRBV4-1	.	ASSLSGDMNTEAF
TRBV7-9	.	ASSLWALQESGNTIY
TRBV4-1	.	ASSQAPYSNQPQH